A selection of T cell receptor beta chains follows, all from one sample in a study of T cells in Graves' hyperthyroidism and ophthalmopathy. MiXCR, applied by TCRdb to the multiplex PCR reads, yields one record per CDR3 protein. This sample carries approximately 210,000 distinct CDR3 sequences, about 15% of them seen once, and the ten largest clones take around 50%. Sequencing used blood. Receptors were obtained from a man in his forties or fifties with Graves' hyperthyroidism. The CDR3 runs from the conserved cysteine through the conserved F or W. D genes are given only for firm matches. Not every row has a clone size; where given, it reads once, few, many or a size class.

j_call: TRBJ1-3; v_call: TRBV29-1; d_call: NA; clone_size: few; cdr3_aa: CSVGGTSSGNTIYF; cdr3_nt: TGCAGCGTTGGGGGCACTAGCTCTGGAAACACCATATATTTT
j_call: TRBJ1-1; v_call: TRBV29-1; d_call: NA; clone_size: NA; cdr3_aa: CSVVYFPNTEAFF; cdr3_nt: TGCAGCGTTGTGTACTTCCCGAACACTGAAGCTTTCTTT
j_call: TRBJ2-2; v_call: TRBV6-5; d_call: NA; clone_size: NA; cdr3_aa: CASSYSIPDLVSNTGELFF; cdr3_nt: TGTGCCAGCAGTTACTCGATTCCTGACCTAGTCTCGAACACCGGGGAGCTGTTTTTT
j_call: TRBJ1-1; v_call: TRBV4-3; d_call: NA; clone_size: many; cdr3_aa: CASSQFSGDTEAFF; cdr3_nt: TGCGCCAGCAGCCAATTCTCAGGGGACACTGAAGCTTTCTTT
j_call: TRBJ2-7; v_call: TRBV18; d_call: NA; clone_size: many; cdr3_aa: CASSPIGQFYEQYF; cdr3_nt: TGTGCCAGCTCACCTATTGGACAGTTCTACGAGCAGTACTTC
j_call: TRBJ2-2; v_call: TRBV12-5; d_call: NA; clone_size: few; cdr3_aa: CASADTGELFF; cdr3_nt: TGTGCTAGTGCCGACACCGGGGAGCTGTTTTTT
j_call: TRBJ1-2; v_call: TRBV12-3/TRBV12-4; d_call: NA; clone_size: NA; cdr3_aa: CANSRMAGYTF; cdr3_nt: TGTGCCAACAGCCGTATGGCCGGCTACACCTTC
j_call: TRBJ2-1; v_call: TRBV7-8; d_call: TRBD2; clone_size: many; cdr3_aa: CASSFNQRERGHWDEQFF; cdr3_nt: TGTGCCAGCAGCTTCAATCAGCGGGAGAGGGGCCATTGGGATGAGCAGTTCTTC
j_call: TRBJ2-1; v_call: TRBV24-1; d_call: TRBD1; clone_size: many; cdr3_aa: CATSEAGTGRNEQFF; cdr3_nt: TGTGCCACCAGTGAGGCCGGGACAGGGAGGAATGAGCAGTTCTTC
j_call: TRBJ1-6; v_call: TRBV28; d_call: NA; clone_size: few; cdr3_aa: CASSQVPYSPLHF; cdr3_nt: TGTGCCAGCAGCCAGGTGCCATACTCACCCCTCCACTTT
j_call: TRBJ2-7; v_call: TRBV6-1; d_call: NA; clone_size: many; cdr3_aa: CASKGGGGLTYEQYF; cdr3_nt: TGTGCCAGCAAGGGTGGGGGAGGACTCACCTACGAGCAGTACTTC
j_call: TRBJ1-2; v_call: TRBV5-6; d_call: TRBD1; clone_size: many; cdr3_aa: CASSIWDRVFLGYTF; cdr3_nt: TGTGCCAGCAGTATTTGGGACAGGGTTTTTCTTGGCTACACCTTC
j_call: TRBJ2-7; v_call: TRBV11-2; d_call: NA; clone_size: many; cdr3_aa: CASSPTSASSYEQYF; cdr3_nt: TGTGCCAGCAGCCCGACTAGTGCCTCTTCCTACGAGCAGTACTTC
j_call: TRBJ2-5; v_call: TRBV29-1; d_call: NA; clone_size: few; cdr3_aa: CSVRVPNQETQYF; cdr3_nt: TGCAGCGTTAGAGTCCCAAATCAAGAGACCCAGTACTTC
j_call: TRBJ2-1; v_call: TRBV30; d_call: TRBD2; clone_size: many; cdr3_aa: CAWIHSGGYNEQFF; cdr3_nt: TGTGCCTGGATCCATAGCGGGGGATACAATGAGCAGTTCTTC
j_call: TRBJ2-5; v_call: TRBV7-9; d_call: NA; clone_size: many; cdr3_aa: CASSLPGVETQYF; cdr3_nt: TGTGCCAGCAGCTTACCAGGGGTGGAGACCCAGTACTTC
j_call: TRBJ2-7; v_call: TRBV14; d_call: NA; clone_size: few; cdr3_aa: CASSHVGQGTYEQCF; cdr3_nt: NA
j_call: TRBJ1-5; v_call: TRBV25-1; d_call: NA; clone_size: NA; cdr3_aa: CASSDSRDSRLNQPQHF; cdr3_nt: TGTGCCAGCAGTGACAGCCGAGACTCAAGGCTAAATCAGCCCCAGCATTTT
j_call: TRBJ1-6; v_call: TRBV5-1; d_call: NA; clone_size: many; cdr3_aa: CASSLFSDSPLHF; cdr3_nt: TGCGCCAGCAGCTTGTTTTCTGATTCACCCCTCCACTTT
j_call: TRBJ1-2; v_call: TRBV28; d_call: NA; clone_size: once; cdr3_aa: CASSLVGGVDGYTF; cdr3_nt: TGTGCCAGCAGTTTGGTGGGTGGTGTGGATGGCTACACCTTC
j_call: TRBJ2-3; v_call: TRBV11-2; d_call: TRBD2; clone_size: NA; cdr3_aa: CASSLGGGSGTDTQYF; cdr3_nt: TGTGCCAGCAGCTTGGGCGGCGGGAGTGGCACAGATACGCAGTATTTT
j_call: TRBJ2-2; v_call: TRBV29-1; d_call: NA; clone_size: few; cdr3_aa: CSAQVRTNTGELFF; cdr3_nt: TGCAGCGCCCAGGTCAGGACGAACACCGGGGAGCTGTTTTTT
j_call: TRBJ2-3; v_call: TRBV7-2; d_call: NA; clone_size: many; cdr3_aa: CASSSQTRDTQYF; cdr3_nt: TGTGCCAGCAGCTCCCAAACTAGAGATACGCAGTATTTT
j_call: TRBJ2-2; v_call: TRBV18; d_call: TRBD2; clone_size: many; cdr3_aa: CASRAAGGTGELFF; cdr3_nt: TGTGCCAGCCGAGCGGCGGGAGGCACCGGGGAGCTGTTTTTT
j_call: TRBJ2-5; v_call: TRBV28; d_call: NA; clone_size: few; cdr3_aa: CASNTVGGETQYF; cdr3_nt: TGTGCCAGCAACACTGTGGGTGGAGAGACCCAGTACTTC
j_call: TRBJ2-1; v_call: TRBV20-1; d_call: TRBD1; clone_size: many; cdr3_aa: CSALTGGPSYNEQFF; cdr3_nt: TGCAGTGCTCTTACAGGGGGCCCCTCCTACAATGAGCAGTTCTTC
j_call: TRBJ1-2; v_call: TRBV11-2; d_call: NA; clone_size: NA; cdr3_aa: CASSFRYRGNYGYTF; cdr3_nt: TGTGCCAGCAGCTTTAGGTATCGGGGGAACTATGGCTACACCTTC
j_call: TRBJ2-1; v_call: TRBV6-1; d_call: TRBD1; clone_size: few; cdr3_aa: CASRSGTGLYNEQFF; cdr3_nt: TGTGCCAGCAGGTCCGGGACAGGGCTCTACAATGAGCAGTTCTTC
j_call: TRBJ2-7; v_call: TRBV10-2; d_call: NA; clone_size: many; cdr3_aa: CASITATYEQYF; cdr3_nt: TGCGCCAGCATAACAGCTACCTACGAGCAGTACTTC
j_call: TRBJ2-1; v_call: TRBV10-3; d_call: TRBD1; clone_size: NA; cdr3_aa: CAINPTGAANGEQFF; cdr3_nt: TGTGCCATCAATCCGACAGGGGCGGCTAATGGTGAGCAGTTCTTC
j_call: TRBJ2-4; v_call: TRBV11-2; d_call: NA; clone_size: many; cdr3_aa: CASSLGALAKNIQYF; cdr3_nt: TGTGCCAGCAGCTTGGGGGCTTTAGCCAAAAACATTCAGTACTTC
j_call: TRBJ2-3; v_call: TRBV12-3/TRBV12-4; d_call: NA; clone_size: few; cdr3_aa: CASSLSGTADTQYF; cdr3_nt: TGTGCCAGCAGTTTGTCTGGGACGGCAGATACGCAGTATTTT
j_call: TRBJ2-1; v_call: TRBV5-1; d_call: TRBD2; clone_size: few; cdr3_aa: CASSLAGTSGMSNEQFF; cdr3_nt: TGCGCCAGCAGCTTGGCCGGGACTAGCGGGATGAGTAATGAGCAGTTCTTC